The 32 T cell receptor beta chains listed next were all sequenced from one sample in a study of blood T cell repertoires in COVID-19 (dated by TCRdb to the early 2020s). Receptor libraries were prepared by the immunoSEQ multiplex PCR assay. TCRdb holds this immuneACCESS table with in-frame rearrangements only. Some clones are missing; in checked studies, unresolved V genes explain under half, and the rest has no known cause. Recorded for this sample are approximately 110,000 clones; about 85% of them occurred a single time. The top ten clones comprise 3.5% to 5% of the sample. The sample comprised peripheral blood. The receptor set was obtained from a man aged 45-65 years with acute or convalescent COVID-19.

This chain joins TRBV10-1 and TRBJ2-3; unclear D gene. Trimming took off 4 bases at V and 0 bases at J, with 5 bases between the two ends. The germline V gene encodes CDR1 WNHNN and CDR2 SYGVQD (reference sequence). This CDR3 region has 13 residues. As DNA, the CDR3 is TGCGCCAGCAGTGGAGGTAGCACAGATACGCAGTATTTT. Amino acid sequence: CASSGGSTDTQYF.

The chain couples TRBV5-1 to TRBJ1-2, with TRBD1 matching 7 bases. Germline lookup yields CDR1 SGHRS and CDR2 YFSETQ. The CDR3 is made up of 14 amino acids. V was pared by 0 bases and J by 6 bases, with 5 bases of the junction left unmatched. This chain's CDR3 is CASSLEQGMDGYTF. CDR3 coding DNA: TGCGCCAGCAGCTTGGAACAGGGGATGGATGGCTACACCTTC.

V is TRBV6-5 and J is TRBJ2-5; the D gene is possibly TRBD2 (5 bases). Trimming stripped 6 bases from V and 1 base from J, with 9 bases between. CDR1 and CDR2 (germline): MNHEY, SVGAGI. The CDR3 spans 13 residues. The CDR3 DNA sequence: TGTGCCAGCAGGGACTGGACCCAAGAGACCCAGTACTTC. It codes for CASRDWTQETQYF.

V is TRBV24-1 and J is TRBJ2-1; the D is unclear. The CDR3 length is 14 residues. Between the trimmed V and J ends, which lost 3 bases and 2 bases, there was a span of 7 bases. Germline V gives CDR1 KGHDR, CDR2 SFDVKD. The CDR3 spells CATSDDITYNEQFF. DNA of the CDR3: TGTGCCACCAGTGATGACATAACCTACAATGAGCAGTTCTTC.

V is TRBV9 and J is TRBJ1-3; no reliable D call. The germline V and J ends were trimmed by 4 bases and 9 bases, with 14 bases remaining between them. This CDR3 comprises 13 residues. Germline V gene sequence: CDR1 SGDLS, CDR2 YYNGEE. CDR3 bases: TGTGCCAGCAGCCCCCCGAGTCATGGCACCATATATTTT. It is translated as CASSPPSHGTIYF.

This chain links TRBV5-1 with TRBJ1-1; D gene unclear. The CDR3 is 16 residues long. The V gene's germline CDR1 is SGHRS and CDR2 YFSETQ. Trimming left V 0 bases short and J 0 bases short, with 12 bases between. For the CDR3, the DNA is TGCGCCAGCAGCTTGGTTGGCAGGTCCATGAACACTGAAGCTTTCTTT. Its translation: CASSLVGRSMNTEAFF.

The chain links TRBV24-1 to TRBJ2-3, with D perhaps matching TRBD2 (7 bases). The germline V gene encodes CDR1 KGHDR and CDR2 SFDVKD. Trimming stripped 3 bases from V and 1 base from J, with 19 bases between. This CDR3 region has 18 residues. CDR3 sequence reads: CATSDPRGAQGGTDTQYF. Here the CDR3 DNA reads TGTGCCACCAGTGATCCCCGGGGGGCTCAAGGTGGCACAGATACGCAGTATTTT.

This chain uses TRBV5-1 with TRBJ1-1; 7 bases line up with TRBD1. The V gene end was trimmed by 1 base and the J gene end by 6 bases; junction bases not matched to a gene: 12. The CDR3 spans 16 residues. The germline V gene encodes CDR1 SGHRS and CDR2 YFSETQ. The CDR3 sequence is CASSLHRDSATAEAFF. The CDR3 DNA is TGCGCCAGCAGCTTGCATCGGGACAGTGCAACGGCTGAAGCTTTCTTT.

V is TRBV9 and J is TRBJ2-2; TRBD2 might be the D (6 bases). Germline V gene sequence: CDR1 SGDLS, CDR2 YYNGEE. V was pared by 0 bases and J by 3 bases, with 12 bases between. This CDR3 is 16 amino acids long. This chain's CDR3 is CASSVARGWDTGELFF. The CDR3 region has the DNA TGTGCCAGCAGCGTAGCCCGGGGGTGGGACACCGGGGAGCTGTTTTTT.

The chain links TRBV3-1 (or the pseudogene TRBV3-2) to TRBJ2-7; 15 bases match TRBD2. This CDR3 region has 15 residues. After removal of 5 bases from V and 5 bases from J, the junction contained 4 bases not matched to a gene. CDR1 LGHDT and CDR2 YNNKEL come from the germline V gene (reference sequence). CDR3 loop: CASSYRTSGRDEQYF. CDR3 DNA sequence: TGTGCCAGCAGCTACCGGACTAGCGGGAGGGACGAGCAGTACTTC.

This chain uses TRBV19 with TRBJ2-7, with a weak D call TRBD2 (7 bases). The germline V and J ends were trimmed by 6 bases and 4 bases, with 16 bases remaining between them. The V gene's germline CDR1 is LNHDA and CDR2 SQIVND (reference sequence). The CDR3 runs 14 residues. The DNA of the CDR3 is TGTGCCAGTAGCTTAGGGGGGGGTTCGTACGAGCAGTACTTC. This encodes CASSLGGGSYEQYF.

V usage is TRBV29-1 and J usage is TRBJ1-2, with 7 bases aligning to TRBD1. The CDR3 is 13 residues long. The V gene's germline CDR1 is SQVTM and CDR2 ANQGSEA. J lost 4 bases, V lost 4 bases, and 6 bases had no gene match. The CDR3 here is CSVGLQGSYGYTF. In DNA form, the CDR3 reads TGCAGCGTTGGTCTACAGGGGTCCTATGGCTACACCTTC. The full variable domain, with the rest looked up from reference TRBV29-1 and TRBJ1-2, is SAVISQKPSRDICQRGTSLTIQCQVDSQVTMMFWYRQQPGQSLTLIATANQGSEATYESGFVIDKFPISRPNLTFSTLTVSNMSPEDSSIYLCSVGLQGSYGYTFGSGTRLTVV.

This chain uses TRBV4-1 with TRBJ2-1; a possible D gene is TRBD2 (5 bases). Germline-derived CDR1 and CDR2 are MGHRA and YSYEKL. The V end was cut by 0 bases, the J end by 4 bases, with 16 bases between. CDR3 length equals 17 residues. The CDR3 loop is CASSQDPGLFPYNEQFF. The CDR3 DNA is TGCGCCAGCAGCCAAGACCCTGGACTTTTCCCTTACAATGAGCAGTTCTTC.

This chain connects TRBV7-3 to TRBJ2-1; 10 bases agree with TRBD1. The CDR3 contains 16 residues. The germline V gene has CDR1 SGHTA and CDR2 FQGTGA. J lost 10 bases, V lost 1 base, and 10 bases had no gene match. The CDR3 DNA reads as TGTGCCAGCAGCTTAATAGCCGGGACAGGGGAAAGGGAGCAGTTCTTC. This translates into CASSLIAGTGEREQFF.

CDR3 DNA: TGTGCCAGCAGCGCTACAGGGTACTCCTACGAGCAGTACTTC. It encodes CASSATGYSYEQYF. The rearrangement joins TRBV6-5 to TRBJ2-7, with D tentatively TRBD1 (6 bases). Germline V CDR1 and CDR2: MNHEY, SVGAGI. Between the trimmed V and J ends, which lost 6 bases and 0 bases, there was a span of 12 bases. The CDR3 loop spans 14 amino acids.

This clone is a singleton in its sample. The chain couples TRBV6-6 to TRBJ1-6; 9 bases align to TRBD1. Germline V gene lookup returns CDR1 MNHNY and CDR2 SVGAGI (reference sequence). The CDR3 consists of 15 residues. V shed 4 bases, J shed 9 bases, and the junction held 7 bases outside the gene matches. DNA of the CDR3: TGTGCCAGCAGTTCGCCCGACAGGGGGACTTCACCCCTCCACTTT. Translating gives CASSSPDRGTSPLHF.

The chain carries TRBV16 and TRBJ2-7; D is perhaps TRBD1 (6 bases). The V end was cut by 0 bases, the J end by 4 bases, with 10 bases between. Per the germline V gene, CDR1 is KGHSY and CDR2 is FQNENV. The CDR3 contains 14 residues. DNA for the CDR3: TGTGCCAGCAGCCAATCCCCGACAGGTTACGAGCAGTACTTC. It translates to CASSQSPTGYEQYF.

This clone was seen only a few times. The V gene is TRBV6-1, the J gene TRBJ1-5; TRBD1 aligns across 12 bases. The CDR3 spans 16 residues. Trimming cost V 4 bases and J 6 bases; bases outside gene matches: 7. From germline, CDR1 is MNHNS and CDR2 SASEGT. CDR3 bases: TGTGCCAGCAGTGGGACGGGACAGGGGGCTGGTCAGCCCCAGCATTTT. As protein: CASSGTGQGAGQPQHF.

J is TRBJ1-1 and V is TRBV5-1, with D perhaps TRBD1 (6 bases). The CDR3 is made up of 15 amino acids. Germline CDR1 SGHRS, CDR2 YFSETQ. Trimming cost V 5 bases and J 1 base, with 15 bases left between them. The CDR3 coding sequence is TGCGCCAGCAGGGGCGACCGGGGACAGAACACTGAAGCTTTCTTT. Translating gives CASRGDRGQNTEAFF.

The J gene is TRBJ2-3, the V gene TRBV9; 14 nucleotides match TRBD2. With 4 bases clipped from V and 1 base from J, the junction kept 2 bases outside the gene matches. The CDR3 is made up of 16 amino acids. Germline V gives CDR1 SGDLS, CDR2 YYNGEE. CDR3 DNA sequence: TGTGCCAGCAGCTTGGGACTAGCGGGAGGCACAGATACGCAGTATTTT. Residues: CASSLGLAGGTDTQYF.

The chain combines TRBV7-3 with TRBJ2-1; 8 nucleotides agree with TRBD2. Germline CDR1 is SGHTA and CDR2 is FQGTGA. Trimming at V came to 1 base and at J to 6 bases, leaving 5 bases not matched to a gene. The CDR3 has 15 amino acids. This CDR3 reads CASSLMRGAGNEQFF. The CDR3 nucleotides are TGTGCCAGCAGCTTAATGCGGGGGGCTGGCAATGAGCAGTTCTTC.

The rearrangement joins TRBV21-1 to TRBJ1-3; the table's D call of TRBD1 was not tested on the DNA. TRBV21-1 is labeled a pseudogene. The CDR3 spans 16 residues. The CDR3 nucleotides read TGTGCCAGCAGCCTCCGGGACACTGTCTCTGGAAACACCATATATTTT. It translates to CASSLRDTVSGNTIYF.

V is TRBV5-8 and J is TRBJ2-4; 9 nucleotides align to TRBD1. J gave up 7 bases and V 6 bases, and 17 bases lay outside the gene matches. The CDR3 length is 17 residues. Per germline, CDR1 SGHTS and CDR2 YDEGEE. The CDR3 DNA is TGTGCCAGCACCGAGACTTATACGGGACAGGGTGAGAACATTCAGTACTTC. The encoded protein is CASTETYTGQGENIQYF.

The rearrangement links TRBV18 to TRBJ2-2; 7 bases are shared with TRBD2. This CDR3 contains 17 residues. Germline trimming cut 0 bases from V and 4 bases from J; bases unmatched to any gene: 8. Germline V gene sequence: CDR1 KGHSH, CDR2 LQKENI. CDR3: CASSPPLAGTGTGELFF. The CDR3 nucleotides are TGTGCCAGCTCACCACCTTTAGCGGGTACGGGCACCGGGGAGCTGTTTTTT. Full variable domain (missing parts from reference TRBV18 and TRBJ2-2): NAGVMQNPRHLVRRRGQEARLRCSPMKGHSHVYWYRQLPEEGLKFMVYLQKENIIDESGMPKERFSAEFPKEGPSILRIQQVVRGDSAAYFCASSPPLAGTGTGELFFGEGSRLTVL.

CDR3 sequence reads: CASSLRTGGISEAFF. The CDR3 DNA reads as TGTGCCAGCAGTTTGCGGACAGGGGGCATTAGTGAAGCTTTCTTT. The chain uses TRBV27 and TRBJ1-1; 11 positions match TRBD1. The ends lost 3 bases at V and 7 bases at J; junction bases unmatched: 7. The length of the CDR3 is 15 residues. From germline, CDR1 is MNHEY and CDR2 SMNVEV (reference sequence).

The V and J genes are TRBV12-3 or TRBV12-4 and TRBJ1-5, with TRBD1 matching 8 bases. The J segment lost 7 bases and the V segment lost 5 bases, leaving 4 bases of the junction unmatched. This CDR3 is 13 amino acids long. The CDR3 region has the DNA TGTGCCAGCAGTCAAGACAGGGGACAGCCCCAGCATTTT. This encodes CASSQDRGQPQHF.

The V and J genes are TRBV9 and TRBJ2-3, with D hard to call. V gave up 5 bases and J gave up 2 bases, with 6 bases separating them. Germline V lookup: CDR1 SGDLS, CDR2 YYNGEE. CDR3 length: 12 amino acids. The CDR3 nucleotides are TGTGCCAGCAGTCTCGTCACAGATACGCAGTATTTT. Its protein product is CASSLVTDTQYF. The variable domain in full, with the rest retrieved from reference TRBV9 and TRBJ2-3, is DSGVTQTPKHLITATGQRVTLRCSPRSGDLSVYWYQQSLDQGLQFLIQYYNGEERAKGNILERFSAQQFPDLHSELNLSSLELGDSALYFCASSLVTDTQYFGPGTRLTVL.

The chain has TRBV7-9 and TRBJ1-1; D is perhaps TRBD1 (6 bases). The V end was cut by 0 bases, the J end by 0 bases, with 8 bases between. This CDR3 has 15 amino acids. The germline V gene has CDR1 SEHNR and CDR2 FQNEAQ (reference sequence). In nucleotides, the CDR3 is TGTGCCAGCAGCTTAGCAGGGGGGGTGAACACTGAAGCTTTCTTT. As protein: CASSLAGGVNTEAFF.

CDR3 amino acids: CASSFWTGTEQYF. CDR3 nucleotides: TGTGCCAGCAGCTTCTGGACAGGGACCGAGCAGTACTTC. The chain recombines TRBV7-9 with TRBJ2-7, with 8 positions matching TRBD1. The CDR3 runs to 13 residues. The J segment lost 6 bases and the V segment lost 3 bases, leaving 4 bases of the junction unmatched. The V gene's germline CDR1 is SEHNR and CDR2 FQNEAQ (reference sequence). Full variable domain (rest looked up from reference TRBV7-9 and TRBJ2-7): DTGVSQNPRHKITKRGQNVTFRCDPISEHNRLYWYRQTLGQGPEFLTYFQNEAQLEKSRLLSDRFSAERPKGSFSTLEIQRTEQGDSAMYLCASSFWTGTEQYFGPGTRLTVT.

The CDR3 loop reads CASSFDSYQPQHF. The CDR3 nucleotides read TGTGCCAGCAGCTTCGACTCCTATCAGCCCCAGCATTTT. The chain combines TRBV7-9 with TRBJ1-5; D is uncertain. Per the germline V gene, CDR1 is SEHNR and CDR2 is FQNEAQ (reference sequence). The CDR3 is 13 amino acids. The V end was cut by 3 bases, the J end by 5 bases, with 8 bases between.

This clone came up once. The chain is built from TRBV2 and TRBJ2-2, with D tentatively TRBD2 (5 bases). CDR1 and CDR2 from the germline V gene are SNHLY and FYNNEI. This CDR3 has 13 amino acids. Deletions cut 8 bases from V and 1 base from J, with 8 bases between. The CDR3 DNA reads as TGTGCCAGCGGGAGACAGAACACCGGGGAGCTGTTTTTT. Encoded protein: CASGRQNTGELFF.

The rearrangement joins TRBV19 to TRBJ2-3; D may be TRBD2 (5 bases). Trimming pared 3 bases from V and 2 bases from J, leaving 9 bases between. The CDR3 is 14 amino acids. Germline V lookup: CDR1 LNHDA, CDR2 SQIVND (reference sequence). In DNA form, the CDR3 reads TGTGCCAGTAGTATGGGGAGATCCACAGATACGCAGTATTTT. The encoded protein is CASSMGRSTDTQYF.